This record looks at one T cell receptor (beta chain) sequence and its context. Its matching antigen is unknown. Clones were sequenced by immunoSEQ multiplex PCR, and TCRdb holds only the in-frame ones, with some missing. Of about 1,100 clones listed, 82% are singletons. The sample comes from a study of immune evolution from preneoplasia to lung adenocarcinoma. About the research overall: HLA loss of heterozygosity: roughly 6.6% AIS, more than 14% MIA, about 35% ADC, none AAH. Study-wide points: From normal lung to invasive adenocarcinoma, top clone frequencies appeared to decrease.

Patients had resection in Japan or China between about 2013 and 2017. Each case's diagnosis was confirmed by two pathologists on H&E. CDR1 SNHLY and CDR2 FYNNEI come from the germline V gene. CDR3 length: 15 amino acids. V gave up 6 bases and J gave up 2 bases, with 16 bases separating them. The gene calls are TRBV2 and TRBJ1-2; perhaps TRBD1 as D (6 bases). This TCR was sampled from a person aged 70 to 80 with lung adenocarcinoma. Sequencing was performed on FFPE atypical adenomatous hyperplasia tissue from the lung. Sample subset: atypical adenomatous hyperplasia (AAH), lung preneoplasia. CDR3: CASRDAGEKNYGYTF. The CDR3 DNA follows: TGTGCCAGCAGGGACGCAGGGGAAAAGAACTATGGCTACACCTTC.